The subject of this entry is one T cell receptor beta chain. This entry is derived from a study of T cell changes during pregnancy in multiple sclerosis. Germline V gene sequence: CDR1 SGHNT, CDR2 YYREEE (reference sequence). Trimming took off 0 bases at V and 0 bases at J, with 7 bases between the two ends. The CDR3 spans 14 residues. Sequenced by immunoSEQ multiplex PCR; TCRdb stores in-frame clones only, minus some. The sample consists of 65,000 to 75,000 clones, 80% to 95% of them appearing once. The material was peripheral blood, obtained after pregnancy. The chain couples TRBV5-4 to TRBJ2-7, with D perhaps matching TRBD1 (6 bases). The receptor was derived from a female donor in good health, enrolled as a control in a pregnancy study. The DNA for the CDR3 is TGTGCCAGCAGCTTGGGACAGGACTCCTACGAGCAGTACTTC. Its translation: CASSLGQDSYEQYF.